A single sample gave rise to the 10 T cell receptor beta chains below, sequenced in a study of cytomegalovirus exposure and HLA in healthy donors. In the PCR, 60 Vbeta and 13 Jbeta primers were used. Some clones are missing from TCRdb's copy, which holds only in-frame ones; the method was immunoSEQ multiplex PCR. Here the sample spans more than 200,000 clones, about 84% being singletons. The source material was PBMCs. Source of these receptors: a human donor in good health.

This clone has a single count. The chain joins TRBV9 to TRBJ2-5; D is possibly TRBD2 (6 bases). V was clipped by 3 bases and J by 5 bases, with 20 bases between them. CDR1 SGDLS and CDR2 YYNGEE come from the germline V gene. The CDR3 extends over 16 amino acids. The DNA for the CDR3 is TGTGCCAGCAGCGGGGACTCGGAGGAGATGGCGGAGACCCAGTACTTC. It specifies CASSGDSEEMAETQYF.

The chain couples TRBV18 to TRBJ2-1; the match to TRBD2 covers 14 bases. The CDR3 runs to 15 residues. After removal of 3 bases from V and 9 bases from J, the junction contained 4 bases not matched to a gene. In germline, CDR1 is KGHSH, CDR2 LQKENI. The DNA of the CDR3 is TGTGCCAGCTCACCGCCGGGACTAGCGGGAGTTGAGCAGTTCTTC. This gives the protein CASSPPGLAGVEQFF.

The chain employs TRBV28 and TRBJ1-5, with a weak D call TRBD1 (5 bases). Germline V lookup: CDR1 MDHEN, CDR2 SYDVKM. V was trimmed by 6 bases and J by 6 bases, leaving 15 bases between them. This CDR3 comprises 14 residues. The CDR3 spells CASRANRYGQPQHF. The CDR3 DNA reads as TGTGCCAGCAGGGCTAACAGGTACGGTCAGCCCCAGCATTTT. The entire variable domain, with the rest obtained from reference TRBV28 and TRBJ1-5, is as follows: DVKVTQSSRYLVKRTGEKVFLECVQDMDHENMFWYRQDPGLGLRLIYFSYDVKMKEKGDIPEGYSVSREKKERFSLILESASTNQTSMYLCASRANRYGQPQHFGDGTRLSIL.

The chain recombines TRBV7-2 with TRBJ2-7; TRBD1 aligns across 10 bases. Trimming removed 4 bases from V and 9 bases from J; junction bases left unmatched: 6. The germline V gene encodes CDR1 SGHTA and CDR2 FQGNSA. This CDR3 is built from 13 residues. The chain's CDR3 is CASSSLDRGRQYF. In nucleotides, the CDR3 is TGTGCCAGCAGCTCCCTAGACAGGGGGCGGCAGTACTTC.

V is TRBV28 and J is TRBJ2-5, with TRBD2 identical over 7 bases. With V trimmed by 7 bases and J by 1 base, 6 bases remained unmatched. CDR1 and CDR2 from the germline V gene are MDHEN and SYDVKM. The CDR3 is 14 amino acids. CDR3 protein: CASTQPGGQETQYF. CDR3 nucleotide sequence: TGTGCCAGCACCCAACCGGGGGGCCAAGAGACCCAGTACTTC.

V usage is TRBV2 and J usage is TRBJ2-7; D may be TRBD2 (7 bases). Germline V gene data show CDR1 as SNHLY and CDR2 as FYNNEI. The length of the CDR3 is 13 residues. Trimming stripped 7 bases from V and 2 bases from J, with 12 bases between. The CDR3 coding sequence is TGTGCCAGCAAGCGGGACAACCCCTACGAGCAGTACTTC. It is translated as CASKRDNPYEQYF.

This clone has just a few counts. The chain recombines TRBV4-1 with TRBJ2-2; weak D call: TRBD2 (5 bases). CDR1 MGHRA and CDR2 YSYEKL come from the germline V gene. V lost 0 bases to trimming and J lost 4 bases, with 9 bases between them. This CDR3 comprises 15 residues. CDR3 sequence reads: CASSQDTRGTGELFF. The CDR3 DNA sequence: TGCGCCAGCAGCCAAGACACCCGGGGCACCGGGGAGCTGTTTTTT.

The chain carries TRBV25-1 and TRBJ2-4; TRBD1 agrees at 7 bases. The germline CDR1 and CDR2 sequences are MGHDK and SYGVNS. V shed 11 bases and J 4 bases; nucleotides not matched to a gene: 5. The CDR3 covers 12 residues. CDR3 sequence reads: CAGEGAKNIQYF. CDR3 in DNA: TGTGCCGGCGAGGGGGCTAAAAACATTCAGTACTTC. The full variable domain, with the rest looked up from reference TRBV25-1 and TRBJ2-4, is EADIYQTPRYLVIGTGKKITLECSQTMGHDKMYWYQQDPGMELHLIHYSYGVNSTEKGDLSSESTVSRIRTEHFPLTLESARPSHTSQYLCAGEGAKNIQYFGAGTRLSVL.

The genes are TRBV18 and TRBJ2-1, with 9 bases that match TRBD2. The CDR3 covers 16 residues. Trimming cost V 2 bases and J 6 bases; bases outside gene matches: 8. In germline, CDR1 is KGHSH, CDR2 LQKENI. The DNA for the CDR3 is TGTGCCAGCTCACCAAGGTCAGCGGGAGGAACCAATGAGCAGTTCTTC. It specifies CASSPRSAGGTNEQFF.

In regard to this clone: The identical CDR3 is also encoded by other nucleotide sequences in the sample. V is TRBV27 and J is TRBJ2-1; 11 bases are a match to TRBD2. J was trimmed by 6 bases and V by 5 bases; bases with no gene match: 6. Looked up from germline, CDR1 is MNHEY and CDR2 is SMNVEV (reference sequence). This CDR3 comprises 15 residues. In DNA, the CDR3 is TGTGCCAGCAGTGCACTAGCGGGAGTCGGCAATGAGCAGTTCTTC. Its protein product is CASSALAGVGNEQFF.